This T cell receptor beta chain comes out of a study of CD8 T cells in Susac syndrome. V lost 2 bases and J lost 3; bases outside the gene matches: 4. The CDR3 has 15 amino acids. TCR beta sequencing covered blood CD8+ and CD4+ T cells. Purification of the CD8+ and CD4+ T cells relied on negative isolation, and TEMRA cells underwent FACS enrichment. Reverse transcription of about 0.45 to 1 ug RNA was carried out with random hexamers. An immunoSEQ multiplex PCR generated amplified TCR beta CDR3 products spanning 54 Vbeta and 13 Jbeta. One entry per CDR3 protein, called by TCRdb with MiXCR from the immunoSEQ multiplex PCR reads. The sample includes approximately 230,000 distinct CDR3 sequences, roughly 93% of them seen just once.

The sequence was collected from a human donor with multiple sclerosis. The specimen sequenced was CD4+ T cells from PBMCs. The chain couples TRBV12-3 or TRBV12-4 to TRBJ2-3, with 8 bases matching TRBD1. In DNA form, the CDR3 reads TGTGCCAGCAGTTTATCAGGGGGCGGGACAGATACGCAGTATTTT. It specifies CASSLSGGGTDTQYF.